What follows describes a single T cell receptor beta chain. Its antigen has not been determined. Base-call qualities are not available, and no considerably larger clone is one nucleotide away. The immunoSEQ Assay, a bias-controlled multiplex PCR, was used to amplify TCRbeta CDR3 regions from genomic DNA. The original methods were these. The number of nucleated cells in each sample was estimated by amplification of reference gene primers within the assay. Sequence reads were collapsed and filtered to measure the absolute abundance of every unique TCRbeta CDR3 rearrangement. For each sample, productive Simpson clonality was calculated by taking the square root of Simpson's diversity index across productive rearrangements. In its TCRdb copy, this immuneACCESS table keeps in-frame sequences only and misses some clones. Where compared with another copy, unresolved V genes explain less than half of these, and the others have no known cause. The D gene and trimming were derived from the DNA, and the V and J assignments and clone size from that table. This sample holds hundreds of thousands of clones; approximately 88% were observed only once. The ten largest clones capture around 6.3% of the sample.

The data were taken from a study of blood T cell repertoires in COVID-19 (dated by TCRdb to the early 2020s). Broadly, across the study: The collaborator samples originated in the United States, Italy and Spain and spanned the acute and convalescent phases of COVID-19. The prospective study material was composed of cDNA or gDNA derived from T cells, B-cell-depleted T cells, or PBMCs. The dataset comprised deeply sampled blood TCRbeta repertoires from subjects exposed to, actively infected with, or recovered from COVID-19. The repertoires were released in a freely available public database meant as a resource for research on the immune response to SARS-CoV-2. The samples were drawn from two sources: the first 160 participants of the ongoing ImmuneRACE study, and 1,254 subjects contributed by 6 global collaborators. A de-identified subject ID, COVID-19 status, age in years and sex were almost always included in the sample metadata. Where available, HLA class I and class II types were taken from metadata supplied by the sample provider and were not determined by assay-based typing.

Broader findings and caveats from the paper: How much clinical and demographic metadata was included differed by source and by participant, and the metadata was provided uncurated.

One collaborating source in Seattle enrolled patients during active infection and followed them longitudinally through the course of disease. Each collaborating institution followed its own protocols to collect whole blood in K2EDTA tubes. For TCRbeta analysis, collaborators shipped samples as frozen whole blood, isolated PBMCs, or DNA extracted from either of those sample types. The CDR3 runs 16 amino acids, cysteine and phenylalanine included. Just the 48-base CDR3 DNA is kept, in frame starting at base 1. The germline V gene supplies CDR1 MDHEN and CDR2 SYDVKM. Relative to germline, V is missing 4 bases and J is missing 1 base, with 4 bases of the junction outside any gene match.

The specimen sequenced was peripheral blood. The source of this sequence is a woman aged 25 to 45 with COVID-19, enrolled during active disease. Recombination connected TRBV28 to TRBJ2-1; TRBD2 lines up with 10 middle nucleotides. The CDR3 region: CASSSGAGGSYNEQFF. The DNA reads as follows: TGTGCCAGCAGTTCGGGAGCGGGAGGGTCCTACAATGAGCAGTTCTTC.